This T cell receptor (beta chain) was found in a study of OX40 agonist ivuxolimab in advanced cancers. Germline V gene sequence: CDR1 MNHEY, CDR2 SVGAGI. V was trimmed by 0 bases and J by 6 bases, leaving 5 bases between them. The CDR3 totals 13 residues. Study findings and constraints: Among patients with partial responses at 0.1-3.0 mg/kg, clonal expansion was among the lowest.

Notes on this clone: The antigen is undetermined.

The method was immunoSEQ multiplex PCR; TCRdb's version includes in-frame clones alone and lacks a portion of them. The sample gives 90,000 to 100,000 clones, approximately 86% of which show up once; 3.5% to 4% is in the top ten. Sequencing used CD4+ or CD8+ T cells sorted from blood, obtained in a trial of the OX40 agonist ivuxolimab. This TCR derives from an adult with an advanced solid tumor such as melanoma, head and neck, liver or kidney cancer. The V call is TRBV6-5, the J call TRBJ2-2; no clear D gene. The DNA for the CDR3 is TGTGCCAGCAGTTACTCTCGGTCCGGGGAGCTGTTTTTT. Translated: CASSYSRSGELFF.